Listed below are T cell receptor beta chains from one sample, sequenced in a study of blood T cell repertoires in COVID-19. Using immunoSEQ multiplex PCR, the repertoire was profiled, and TCRdb retains in-frame clones only, with some absent. The sample consists of 35,000 to 45,000 clones, around 83% of them appearing once. Sequenced input: peripheral blood. The receptors come from a man between 65 and 85 years old with acute or convalescent COVID-19. The CDR3 runs from the conserved cysteine through the conserved F or W. Each record gives: CDR3 length, V gene, D gene, clone size, J gene, CDR3 DNA, CDR3 protein. The D gene is left open where the match is weak. Rows may omit the clone size; those that give it use once, few, many or a size class.

>18|TRBV7-2|-|-|TRBJ2-3
TGTGCCAGCAGCGGACCGCCGGGGGGCGCCGGAAGCACAGATACGCAGTATTTT
CASSGPPGGAGSTDTQYF
>17|TRBV27|TRBD1|-|TRBJ1-4
TGTGCCAGCGGATTGACGACAGGGCGGCAAAATAATGAAAAACTGTTTTTT
CASGLTTGRQNNEKLFF
>17|TRBV7-2|-|-|TRBJ1-3
TGTGCCAGCAGCTTAGAAAAGGGAGGGAGCTCTGGAAACACCATATATTTT
CASSLEKGGSSGNTIYF
>14|TRBV18|-|-|TRBJ1-5
TGTGCCAGCTCACCGGGAGGAGGGAATCAGCCCCAGCATTTT
CASSPGGGNQPQHF
>15|TRBV11-2|TRBD2|few|TRBJ2-7
TGTGCCAGCAGCCCGACTAGCGTGAGCTCCTACGAGCAGTACTTC
CASSPTSVSSYEQYF
>15|TRBV27|TRBD2|-|TRBJ2-1
TGTGCCAGCAGTTTAGTTCTAGCGGGGGGCAATGAGCAGTTCTTC
CASSLVLAGGNEQFF
>16|TRBV6-6|TRBD1|-|TRBJ2-3
TGTGCCAGCAGTTACGGGACAGCCACTAGCACAGATACGCAGTATTTT
CASSYGTATSTDTQYF
>14|TRBV7-6|-|-|TRBJ2-3
TGTGCCAGCGCGGGTGGGGGGTGGACAGATACGCAGTATTTT
CASAGGGWTDTQYF
>16|TRBV10-3|-|-|TRBJ2-5
TGTGCCATCAGTGACCCGTCTAGCGTTAACCAAGAGACCCAGTACTTC
CAISDPSSVNQETQYF
>14|TRBV7-2|-|-|TRBJ1-2
TGTGCCAGCAGCTTAGCGCCGGAGATCTATGGCTACACCTTC
CASSLAPEIYGYTF
>13|TRBV14|-|-|TRBJ2-2
TGTGCCAGCAGCCGCAGGGTGGCCGGGGAGCTGTTTTTT
CASSRRVAGELFF
>18|TRBV4-2|TRBD1|-|TRBJ2-6
TGTGCCAGCAGCCAGATGGGACAGGGTGTCTCTGGGGCCAACGTCCTGACTTTC
CASSQMGQGVSGANVLTF
>13|TRBV5-6|-|once|TRBJ1-4
TGTGCCAGCAACTATGGGACTAATGAAAAACTGTTTTTT
CASNYGTNEKLFF
>11|TRBV5-6|-|-|TRBJ1-1
TGTGCCAGCAGCGGGCGCCTTGAAGCTTTCTTT
CASSGRLEAFF
>16|TRBV11-2|TRBD2|-|TRBJ2-3
TGTGCCAGCAGCTTAGAAGCGGGGGGACTCACAGATACGCAGTATTTT
CASSLEAGGLTDTQYF
>14|TRBV2|-|-|TRBJ2-5
TGTGCCAGCAGTGATGGCAGGTCAGGGGAGACCCAGTACTTC
CASSDGRSGETQYF
>15|TRBV7-3|TRBD1|-|TRBJ2-2
TGTGCCAGCAGCTACGGGACAGCGAACACCGGGGAGCTGTTTTTT
CASSYGTANTGELFF
>16|TRBV19|TRBD1|-|TRBJ1-6
TGTGCCAGTAGGGGGGGGACAGGACGGAATAATTCACCCCTCCACTTT
CASRGGTGRNNSPLHF
>14|TRBV2|-|-|TRBJ1-2
TGTGCCAGCAGTGAAACAGGGAGGGAGCGGGGCTACACCTTC
CASSETGRERGYTF
>15|TRBV19|TRBD1|-|TRBJ1-5
TGTGCCAGTAGTGCCCCGGGACAGGGATATCAGCCCCAGCATTTT
CASSAPGQGYQPQHF
>14|TRBV7-2|TRBD1|few|TRBJ2-4
TGTGCCAGCAGGCCGACAGGGGCGGAAAACATTCAGTACTTC
CASRPTGAENIQYF
>15|TRBV29-1|TRBD1|-|TRBJ2-1
TGCAGCGTTGAAGATGGACAGGGTGTGTGGGGTGAGCAGTTCTTC
CSVEDGQGVWGEQFF
>14|TRBV24-1|TRBD1|-|TRBJ1-5
TGTGCCACCAGTGGACAGGGAGTTCATCAGCCCCAGCATTTT
CATSGQGVHQPQHF
>20|TRBV4-2|-|-|TRBJ2-6
TGTGCCAGCAGCCAAGATACGTCCGCGGCAGCCTTCTCTGGGGCCAACGTCCTGACTTTC
CASSQDTSAAAFSGANVLTF
>14|TRBV19|-|-|TRBJ1-1
TGTGCCAGTAGTATTGGGAGGGTCGGGACTGAAGCTTTCTTT
CASSIGRVGTEAFF
>15|TRBV24-1|-|-|TRBJ2-2
TGTGCCACCGCTAGACAGGAGACCTCGGGCGGGGAGCTGTTTTTT
CATARQETSGGELFF
>14|TRBV2|-|-|TRBJ1-1
TGTGCCAGCAAAGGGGGTTGGGGTGACACTGAAGCTTTCTTT
CASKGGWGDTEAFF
>12|TRBV6-6|-|-|TRBJ2-5
TGTGCCAGCAGTTACTCCGGGGAGACCCAGTACTTC
CASSYSGETQYF
>14|TRBV7-2|-|-|TRBJ2-1
TGTGCCAGCAGCTTAGTTCTAGCCTCAGGTGAGCAGTTCTTC
CASSLVLASGEQFF
>15|TRBV7-2|-|-|TRBJ1-3
TGTGCCAGCAGCTTAGACAGGGTCTCTGGAAACACCATATATTTT
CASSLDRVSGNTIYF
>14|TRBV13|TRBD2|-|TRBJ2-7
TGTGCCAGCAGCTTATCTAGCGGGAGTGGCGAGCAGTACTTC
CASSLSSGSGEQYF
>13|TRBV4-1|-|-|TRBJ1-1
TGCGCCAGCAGCCGTAACAGGGACACTGAAGCTTTCTTT
CASSRNRDTEAFF
>13|TRBV2|TRBD1|-|TRBJ2-7
TGTGCCAGCGCCGGGGGACAGGGGTTCGAGCAGTACTTC
CASAGGQGFEQYF
>17|TRBV27|-|-|TRBJ2-1
TGTGCCAGCAGCACAGCTTCTAGCGCCCAAAGGTACAATGAGCAGTTCTTC
CASSTASSAQRYNEQFF
>16|TRBV24-1|TRBD1|-|TRBJ2-3
TGTGCCACCAGTGATCCTCCGGGACAGGGGTTAGATACGCAGTATTTT
CATSDPPGQGLDTQYF
>14|TRBV7-2|-|once|TRBJ2-7
TGTGCCAGCAGCTTAGTGGGGCGCCCCTACGAGCAGTACTTC
CASSLVGRPYEQYF
>13|TRBV19|-|-|TRBJ2-7
TGTGCCAGTAGTACGCCCCGTCGCGACGAGCAGTACTTC
CASSTPRRDEQYF
>15|TRBV2|-|-|TRBJ2-7
TGTGCCAGCAGTGAACCAGACAGCCCGACCTACGAGCAGTACTTC
CASSEPDSPTYEQYF
>13|TRBV11-3|-|once|TRBJ2-1
TGTGCCAGCAGTTCTAACCCTTCCAATGAGCAGTTCTTC
CASSSNPSNEQFF
>14|TRBV30|TRBD1|-|TRBJ1-5
TGTGCCTGGAGTGGGAGACAGGGCGATCAGCCCCAGCATTTT
CAWSGRQGDQPQHF
>15|TRBV27|TRBD1|-|TRBJ1-6
TGTGCCAGCAGCTCCTTCCGGGACAGGGGCTCACCCCTCCACTTT
CASSSFRDRGSPLHF
>15|TRBV6-5|TRBD1|-|TRBJ2-1
TGTGCCAGCAGTCAGAGGACAGGCATTAACAATGAGCAGTTCTTC
CASSQRTGINNEQFF
>13|TRBV7-2|TRBD1|-|TRBJ1-5
TGTGCCAGCAGCTCGACAGGGTTGCAGCCCCAGCATTTT
CASSSTGLQPQHF
>11|TRBV11-2|-|-|TRBJ1-3
TGTGCCAGCAGCTTTCAGGACACCATATATTTT
CASSFQDTIYF
>13|TRBV4-2|TRBD1|-|TRBJ2-1
TGTGCCATCTCGACAGGGGACTCCAATGAGCAGTTCTTC
CAISTGDSNEQFF
>15|TRBV27|-|few|TRBJ1-3
TGTGCCAGCAGTGTCACCGGGACTCCTGGAAACACCATATATTTT
CASSVTGTPGNTIYF